Following are 24 T cell receptor beta chains from one sample sequenced in a study of T cell responses to AZD1222 COVID-19 vaccine. Only in-frame clones appear in the TCRdb table, and some are missing; sequencing was by immunoSEQ multiplex PCR. Of under 150,000 clones in the sample, roughly 93% are singletons; the top ten hold roughly 1.6%. Here the sequenced sample was peripheral blood, taken 28 days after the second AZD1222 dose. All receptors come from an adult who received the AZD1222 COVID-19 vaccine.

The J gene is TRBJ1-1, the V gene TRBV29-1; D is perhaps TRBD1 (6 bases). Germline loops: CDR1 SQVTM, CDR2 ANQGSEA. V was clipped by 2 bases and J by 1 base, with 14 bases between them. The CDR3 is 15 amino acids. CDR3 region: CSVERRGGRNTEAFF. In DNA, the CDR3 is TGCAGCGTTGAAAGACGGGGGGGCCGGAACACTGAAGCTTTCTTT.

The CDR3 region is CASSLRGDGYEQYF. The CDR3 DNA reads as TGTGCCAGCAGTTTAAGGGGGGACGGATACGAGCAGTACTTC. This chain uses TRBV27 with TRBJ2-7; either TRBD1 or TRBD2 may fit D (6 bases each). V was pared by 2 bases and J by 4 bases, with 12 bases between. This CDR3 contains 14 residues. Germline V lookup: CDR1 MNHEY, CDR2 SMNVEV (reference sequence).

This clone was counted a few times. The chain is built from TRBV14 and TRBJ1-6; D is unclear. V was pared by 1 base and J by 3 bases, with 7 bases between. The CDR3 runs to 15 residues. Germline CDR1 SGHDN, CDR2 FVKESK. CDR3 amino acids: CASSQAKGYNSPLHF. The CDR3 DNA reads as TGTGCCAGCAGCCAAGCGAAGGGCTATAATTCACCCCTCCACTTT.

The chain links TRBV9 to TRBJ1-3; D is unresolved. CDR1 is SGDLS and CDR2 is YYNGEE in the germline V gene. The V and J ends lost 1 base and 2 bases respectively, with 7 bases between them. The CDR3 has 14 residues. Written as DNA, the CDR3 is TGTGCCAGCAGCGTATTATCGCCTGGAAACACCATATATTTT. This codes for CASSVLSPGNTIYF.

V usage is TRBV19 and J usage is TRBJ2-5; weak D call: TRBD2 (5 bases). Trimming took off 4 bases at V and 2 bases at J, with 17 bases between the two ends. Germline CDR1 is LNHDA and CDR2 is SQIVND (reference sequence). CDR3 size: 16 residues. The CDR3 nucleotides are TGTGCCAGTAGTAAGTTCGGGGAATGGCGGCAAGAGACCCAGTACTTC. Its protein product is CASSKFGEWRQETQYF.

The rearrangement links TRBV5-1 to TRBJ1-2, with D possibly matching TRBD1 (5 bases). CDR1 is SGHRS, CDR2 YFSETQ, per germline. The germline V and J ends were trimmed by 4 bases and 4 bases, with 17 bases remaining between them. The CDR3 consists of 15 residues. This CDR3 is CASSPEGTGGYGYTF. The CDR3 DNA is TGCGCCAGCAGCCCGGAGGGGACGGGGGGCTATGGCTACACCTTC.

V usage is TRBV7-8 and J usage is TRBJ2-7; 11 bases agree with TRBD2. Trimming at V came to 1 base and at J to 4 bases, leaving 9 bases not matched to a gene. CDR1 is SGHVS, CDR2 FQNEAQ, per germline. The CDR3 spans 17 residues. As DNA, the CDR3 is TGTGCCAGCAGCTTAGTTGGTAGCGGGAGGGCCTTTTACGAGCAGTACTTC. It encodes CASSLVGSGRAFYEQYF. The complete variable domain, with remaining parts taken from reference TRBV7-8 and TRBJ2-7, reads GAGVSQSPRYKVAKRGQDVALRCDPISGHVSLFWYQQALGQGPEFLTYFQNEAQLDKSGLPSDRFFAERPEGSVSTLKIQRTQQEDSAVYLCASSLVGSGRAFYEQYFGPGTRLTVT.

The chain combines TRBV9 with TRBJ1-1, with unresolved D. Between the trimmed V and J ends, which lost 1 base and 1 base, there was a span of 8 bases. The CDR3 spans 14 residues. Germline values: CDR1 SGDLS, CDR2 YYNGEE. CDR3 nucleotide sequence: TGTGCCAGCAGCGTAAGCAGCCAGAACACTGAAGCTTTCTTT. It translates to CASSVSSQNTEAFF.

J is TRBJ1-2 and V is TRBV19; weak D call: TRBD1 (6 bases). The CDR3 is made up of 14 amino acids. V lost 7 bases and J lost 2, with 14 bases in between. Looked up from germline, CDR1 is LNHDA and CDR2 is SQIVND (reference sequence). The CDR3 nucleotides read TGTGCCAGTAACACCGGGGGCAGAAACTATGGCTACACCTTC. Encoded protein: CASNTGGRNYGYTF.

The chain recombines TRBV19 with TRBJ1-5, with D unresolved. Germline-derived CDR1 and CDR2 are LNHDA and SQIVND (reference sequence). V lost 10 bases and J 2 bases, leaving 15 bases between the germline ends. The CDR3 sequence is 14 residues long. The CDR3: CATTDQMRNQPQHF. The CDR3, as DNA: TGTGCCACCACCGACCAAATGCGCAATCAGCCCCAGCATTTT.

This chain joins TRBV27 and TRBJ2-3; the match to TRBD2 covers 7 bases. Germline trimming cut 2 bases from V and 1 base from J; bases unmatched to any gene: 6. Germline V lookup: CDR1 MNHEY, CDR2 SMNVEV (reference sequence). The CDR3 has 16 residues. The CDR3 spells CASSLGREDGTDTQYF. Here the CDR3 DNA reads TGTGCCAGCAGTTTAGGGAGGGAGGACGGCACAGATACGCAGTATTTT.

V is TRBV27 and J is TRBJ2-4; tentatively, D is TRBD2 (6 bases). The germline gives CDR1 MNHEY, CDR2 SMNVEV (reference sequence). V lost 5 bases and J lost 8, with 22 bases in between. This CDR3 spans 16 amino acids. This CDR3 reads CASSHRPGYRRDIQYF. The CDR3 DNA is TGTGCCAGCAGTCATAGACCCGGTTATAGGAGGGACATTCAGTACTTC.

This sequence joins TRBV19 and TRBJ2-2; TRBD2 matches at 9 bases. Germline V gene lookup returns CDR1 LNHDA and CDR2 SQIVND (reference sequence). The CDR3 is 18 amino acids. V lost 6 bases and J lost 6; bases outside the gene matches: 17. CDR3 DNA: TGTGCCAGTAGAACTACTCTCGGGCTAGCGGGACACGCCGGGGAGCTGTTTTTT. Its translation: CASRTTLGLAGHAGELFF.

The V and J genes are TRBV6-1 and TRBJ2-7; D perhaps matches TRBD2 (6 bases). The V gene's germline CDR1 is MNHNS and CDR2 SASEGT. Trimming took off 5 bases at V and 4 bases at J, with 18 bases between the two ends. The CDR3 is 15 amino acids. CDR3 sequence: CASSSPTGVGYEQYF. CDR3 nucleotides: TGTGCCAGCAGTTCGCCTACGGGGGTAGGGTACGAGCAGTACTTC.

The genes are TRBV19 and TRBJ1-1, with D unclear. The CDR3 length is 13 residues. Germline-derived CDR1 and CDR2 are LNHDA and SQIVND (reference sequence). V gave up 5 bases and J gave up 2 bases, with 9 bases separating them. Written as DNA, the CDR3 is TGTGCCAGTAGTCCAGCGGTTAACACTGAAGCTTTCTTT. Its translation is CASSPAVNTEAFF.

The V and J genes are TRBV5-5 and TRBJ2-3; D might be TRBD2 (5 bases). Germline V gene sequence: CDR1 SGHKS, CDR2 YYEKEE (reference sequence). CDR3 length: 13 amino acids. V was cut by 0 bases and J by 4 bases, with 6 bases left in between. Here the CDR3 reads CASSLARADTQYF. The CDR3 region has the DNA TGTGCCAGCAGCTTGGCGAGGGCAGATACGCAGTATTTT.

The chain recombines TRBV6-1 with TRBJ1-2; D ambiguous. There are 14 residues in the CDR3. V was clipped by 1 base and J by 4 bases, with 10 bases between them. Germline V gives CDR1 MNHNS, CDR2 SASEGT. Here the CDR3 reads CASSEGVIGYGYTF. Written as DNA, the CDR3 is TGTGCCAGCAGTGAAGGGGTAATCGGCTATGGCTACACCTTC.

The chain joins TRBV7-2 to TRBJ2-7, with D maybe TRBD2 (6 bases). There are 15 residues in the CDR3. V lost 5 bases and J 2 bases, leaving 16 bases between the germline ends. Germline CDR1 reads SGHTA; CDR2 reads FQGNSA. The CDR3 nucleotides are TGTGCCAGCAGCCTTAAGACTAGTACCACCTACGAGCAGTACTTC. Translation: CASSLKTSTTYEQYF.

This clone showed up just a few times. This chain uses TRBV24-1 with TRBJ2-3, with 16 bases lining up with TRBD2. Trimming cost V 6 bases and J 8 bases; bases outside gene matches: 7. Germline-derived CDR1 and CDR2 are KGHDR and SFDVKD. The CDR3 has 16 residues. Here the CDR3 DNA reads TGTGCCACCAGTTCGGGACTAGCGGGAGGGCCCGGTACGCAGTATTTT. This encodes CATSSGLAGGPGTQYF.

This sequence joins TRBV9 and TRBJ1-2; D unclear. Per germline, CDR1 SGDLS and CDR2 YYNGEE. Trimming left V 0 bases short and J 5 bases short, with 17 bases between. This CDR3 is 16 amino acids long. The chain's CDR3 is CASSVASQDRLYGYTF. The DNA for the CDR3 is TGTGCCAGCAGCGTAGCTTCCCAGGACCGACTATATGGCTACACCTTC.

The V call is TRBV13, the J call TRBJ2-3; a weak D match, TRBD2 (5 bases). This CDR3 comprises 13 residues. V was trimmed by 5 bases and J by 2 bases, leaving 8 bases between them. Germline V lookup: CDR1 PRHDT, CDR2 FYEKMQ (reference sequence). Here the CDR3 DNA reads TGTGCCAGCAGCACTAGGCACACAGATACGCAGTATTTT. Its translation: CASSTRHTDTQYF.

This clone showed up just once. The rearrangement joins TRBV6-5 to TRBJ1-2, with TRBD1 identical over 7 bases. The CDR3 contains 10 residues. With V trimmed by 7 bases and J by 7 bases, 0 bases remained unmatched. CDR1 is MNHEY, CDR2 SVGAGI, per germline. CDR3 nucleotide sequence: TGTGCCAGCACAGGGGGTGGCTACACCTTC. It translates to CASTGGGYTF.

This chain uses TRBV28 with TRBJ1-4, with 8 bases lining up with TRBD1. This CDR3 spans 15 amino acids. Trimming at V came to 2 bases and at J to 7 bases, leaving 6 bases not matched to a gene. Germline V gives CDR1 MDHEN, CDR2 SYDVKM. The CDR3 protein is CASSLGRDRREKLFF. The CDR3 DNA reads as TGTGCCAGCAGTTTAGGGAGGGACAGGCGTGAAAAACTGTTTTTT.

The chain is built from TRBV5-4 and TRBJ2-1, with D perhaps assigned TRBD1 or TRBD2 (5 bases each). Germline V CDR1 and CDR2: SGHNT, YYREEE (reference sequence). This CDR3 is built from 15 residues. The V end was cut by 3 bases, the J end by 7 bases, with 17 bases between. CDR3 amino acids: CASSSRTDWGNEQFF. CDR3 sequence (DNA): TGTGCCAGCAGCTCTCGTACGGACTGGGGGAATGAGCAGTTCTTC.